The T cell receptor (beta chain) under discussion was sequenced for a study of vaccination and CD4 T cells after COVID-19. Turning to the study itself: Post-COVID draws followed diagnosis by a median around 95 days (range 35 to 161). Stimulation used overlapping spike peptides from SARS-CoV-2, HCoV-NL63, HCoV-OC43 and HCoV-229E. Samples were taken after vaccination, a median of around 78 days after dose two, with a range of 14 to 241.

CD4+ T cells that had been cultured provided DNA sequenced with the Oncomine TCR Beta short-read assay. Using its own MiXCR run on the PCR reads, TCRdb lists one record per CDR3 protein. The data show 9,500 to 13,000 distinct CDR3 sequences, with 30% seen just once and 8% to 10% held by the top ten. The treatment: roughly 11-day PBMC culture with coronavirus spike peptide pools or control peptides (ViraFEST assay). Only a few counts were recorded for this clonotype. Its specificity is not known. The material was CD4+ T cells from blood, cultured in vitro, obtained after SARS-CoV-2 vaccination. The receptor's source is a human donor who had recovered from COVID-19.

CDR3 DNA: TGTGCCAGCAGTGAGGCGGGAGGGCCACATACGCAGTATTTT. It specifies CASSEAGGPHTQYF. The chain recombines TRBV6-4 with TRBJ2-3, with 9 bases that match TRBD2. CDR1 and CDR2 (germline): MRHNA, SNTAGT. CDR3 length equals 14 residues. The junction had 5 bases not matched to a gene; V was cut back by 3 bases and J by 7 bases.